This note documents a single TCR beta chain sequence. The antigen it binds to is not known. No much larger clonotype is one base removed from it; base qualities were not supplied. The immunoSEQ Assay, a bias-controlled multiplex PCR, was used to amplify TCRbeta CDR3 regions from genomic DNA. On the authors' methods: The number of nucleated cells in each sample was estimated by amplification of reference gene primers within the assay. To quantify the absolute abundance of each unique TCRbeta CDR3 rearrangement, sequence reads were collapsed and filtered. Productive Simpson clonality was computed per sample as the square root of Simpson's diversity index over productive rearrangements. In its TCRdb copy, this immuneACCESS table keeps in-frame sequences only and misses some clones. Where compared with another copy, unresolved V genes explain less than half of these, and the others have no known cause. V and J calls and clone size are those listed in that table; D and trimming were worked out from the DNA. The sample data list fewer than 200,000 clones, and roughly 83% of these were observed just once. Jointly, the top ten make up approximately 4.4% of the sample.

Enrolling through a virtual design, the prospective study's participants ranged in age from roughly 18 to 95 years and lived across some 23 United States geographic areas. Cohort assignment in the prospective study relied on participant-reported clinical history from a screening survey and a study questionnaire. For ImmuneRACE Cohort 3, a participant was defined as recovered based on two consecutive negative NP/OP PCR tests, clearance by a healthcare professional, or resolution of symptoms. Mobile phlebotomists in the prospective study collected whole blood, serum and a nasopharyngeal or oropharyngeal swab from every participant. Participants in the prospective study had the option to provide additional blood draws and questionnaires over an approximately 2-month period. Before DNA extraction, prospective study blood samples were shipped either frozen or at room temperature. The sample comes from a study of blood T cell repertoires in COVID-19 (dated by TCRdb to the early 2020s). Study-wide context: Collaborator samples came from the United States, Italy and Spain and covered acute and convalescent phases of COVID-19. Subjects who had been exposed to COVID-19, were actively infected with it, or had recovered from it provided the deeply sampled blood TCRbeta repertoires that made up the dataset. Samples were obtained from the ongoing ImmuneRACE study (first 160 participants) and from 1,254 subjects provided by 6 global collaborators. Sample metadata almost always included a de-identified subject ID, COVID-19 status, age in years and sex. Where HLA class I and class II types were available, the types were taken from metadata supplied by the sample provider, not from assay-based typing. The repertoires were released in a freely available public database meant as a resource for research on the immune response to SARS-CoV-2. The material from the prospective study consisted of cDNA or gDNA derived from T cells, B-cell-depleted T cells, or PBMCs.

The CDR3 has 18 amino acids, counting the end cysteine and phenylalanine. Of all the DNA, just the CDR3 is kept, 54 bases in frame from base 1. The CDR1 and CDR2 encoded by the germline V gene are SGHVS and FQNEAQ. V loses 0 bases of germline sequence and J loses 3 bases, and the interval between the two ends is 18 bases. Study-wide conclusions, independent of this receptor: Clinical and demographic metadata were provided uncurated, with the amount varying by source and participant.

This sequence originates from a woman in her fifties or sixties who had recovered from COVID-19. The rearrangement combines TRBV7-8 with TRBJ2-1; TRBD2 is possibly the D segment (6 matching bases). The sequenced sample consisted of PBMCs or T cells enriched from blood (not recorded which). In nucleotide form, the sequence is TGTGCCAGCAGCTTAGCGCACCAAAAGCGGGTAAGCTACAATGAGCAGTTCTTC. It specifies CASSLAHQKRVSYNEQFF.